These 7 T cell receptor beta chains came from one sample sequenced in a study of T cell responses to AZD1222 COVID-19 vaccine. Profiling relied on immunoSEQ multiplex PCR, and the TCRdb table lists in-frame clones only, not all of them. The table lists about 160,000 clones, around 92% of them singletons. Sequences were derived from peripheral blood, sampled on day 0 of MenACWY control vaccination. The receptors shown here come from an adult in good health.

The V and J genes are TRBV6-2 or TRBV6-3 and TRBJ1-1, with a tentative D call TRBD1 (6 bases). Germline V gene lookup returns CDR1 MNHEY and CDR2 SVGEGT. V gave up 4 bases and J gave up 2 bases, with 14 bases separating them. The CDR3 extends over 15 amino acids. DNA for the CDR3: TGTGCCAGCAGTTCCCGAGGGGGGGGAAACACTGAAGCTTTCTTT. This codes for CASSSRGGGNTEAFF.

The chain has TRBV10-3 and TRBJ1-3, with D unclear. From germline, CDR1 is ENHRY and CDR2 SYGVKD. The CDR3 covers 14 residues. The V end was cut by 2 bases, the J end by 0 bases, with 5 bases between. The DNA for the CDR3 is TGTGCCATCAGTGAGCCTCTCTCTGGAAACACCATATATTTT. Translated, it gives CAISEPLSGNTIYF.

CDR3 DNA sequence: TGTGCCCAAAGGGGGTTTAAGGTAGGTAACAGGATAAATGAAAAACTGTTTTTT. Its translation is CAQRGFKVGNRINEKLFF. The chain joins TRBV21-1 to TRBJ1-4; the table's D call, TRBD1, has no DNA check behind it. TRBV21-1 is annotated as a pseudogene. This CDR3 spans 18 amino acids.

This chain links TRBV24-1 with TRBJ1-5; 9 bases match TRBD1. In germline, CDR1 is KGHDR, CDR2 SFDVKD. There are 16 residues in the CDR3. The trim removed 5 bases at V and 1 base at J, leaving 5 bases unmatched. CDR3 residues: CATSGGGTGSNQPQHF. The CDR3 coding sequence is TGTGCCACCAGTGGAGGAGGGACAGGGAGCAATCAGCCCCAGCATTTT.

The J gene is TRBJ2-7, the V gene TRBV14, with D possibly being TRBD1 (6 bases). Germline V gene sequence: CDR1 SGHDN, CDR2 FVKESK. This CDR3 has 12 residues. V was shortened by 8 bases and J by 0 bases, with 8 bases between the two germline ends. The CDR3 DNA reads as TGTGCCAGCGGACAGTTCTCCTACGAGCAGTACTTC. It is translated as CASGQFSYEQYF.

V gene TRBV7-2 combines with J gene TRBJ2-7, with TRBD1 identical over 8 bases. The CDR3 has 16 amino acids. From germline, CDR1 is SGHTA and CDR2 FQGNSA. V was clipped by 2 bases and J by 3 bases; unmatched bases: 9. CDR3 nucleotides: TGTGCCAGCAGCTTATCGGACAGGGTAGGTTTCTACGAGCAGTACTTC. Amino acid sequence: CASSLSDRVGFYEQYF.

The CDR3 here is CASSTPDGLEQYF. Here the CDR3 DNA reads TGTGCCAGCAGCACCCCGGACGGGCTCGAGCAGTACTTC. The chain has TRBV7-2 and TRBJ2-7; no clear D. The V and J ends lost 5 bases and 6 bases respectively, with 14 bases between them. The CDR3 consists of 13 residues. The V gene's germline CDR1 is SGHTA and CDR2 FQGNSA.